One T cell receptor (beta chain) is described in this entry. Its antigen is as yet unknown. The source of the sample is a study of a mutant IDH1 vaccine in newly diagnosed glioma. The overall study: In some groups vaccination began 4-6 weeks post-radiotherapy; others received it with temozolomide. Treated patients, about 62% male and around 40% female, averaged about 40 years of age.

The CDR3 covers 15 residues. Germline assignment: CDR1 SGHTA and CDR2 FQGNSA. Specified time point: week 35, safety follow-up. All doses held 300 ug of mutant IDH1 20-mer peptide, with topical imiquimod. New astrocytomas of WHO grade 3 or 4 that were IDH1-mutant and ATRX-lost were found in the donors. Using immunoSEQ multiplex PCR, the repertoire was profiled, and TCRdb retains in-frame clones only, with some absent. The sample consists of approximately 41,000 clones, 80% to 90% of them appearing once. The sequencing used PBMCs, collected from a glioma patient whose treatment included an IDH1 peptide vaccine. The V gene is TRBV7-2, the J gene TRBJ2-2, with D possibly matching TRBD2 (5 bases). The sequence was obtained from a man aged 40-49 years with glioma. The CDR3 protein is CAGADGLAQSGELFF. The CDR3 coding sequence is TGTGCAGGTGCCGATGGGCTAGCCCAATCCGGGGAGCTGTTTTTT.